A selection of T cell receptor beta chains follows, all from one sample in a study of technical replicates of blood from a few donors. Here immunoSEQ multiplex PCR was the method, and the copy in TCRdb shows in-frame clones only, minus some. The data contain more than 90,000 clones, about 94% of them singletons. The sequenced material came from T cells isolated from PBMCs. All receptors come from a human donor in good health. Both conserved end residues are part of each CDR3. Fields, in order: V gene, D gene, J gene, clone size, CDR3 DNA, CDR3 protein. A D gene is named only where the DNA matches it firmly. Rows may omit the clone size; those that give it use once, few, many or a size class.

TRBV5-8,-,TRBJ1-3,-,TGTGCCAGCAGCTTCGACGGGATCTCTGGAAACACCATATATTTT,CASSFDGISGNTIYF
TRBV10-3,-,TRBJ2-1,once,TGTGCCATCAGAGAAATCAGTGACAATGAGCAGTTCTTC,CAIREISDNEQFF
TRBV10-1,TRBD1,TRBJ1-2,-,TGCGCCAGCAGTGAGACAGGGGGCACCTATGGCTACACCTTC,CASSETGGTYGYTF
TRBV6-6,-,TRBJ1-1,-,TGTGCCAGCAACGTCGGGAAGATAGTGACTGAAGCTTTCTTT,CASNVGKIVTEAFF
TRBV5-1,-,TRBJ1-4,-,TGCGCCAGCAGGGGTGGGTCCGGACCGATGAGGGAGAAACTGTTTTTT,CASRGGSGPMREKLFF
TRBV6-5,TRBD2,TRBJ2-5,-,TGTGCCAGCAGTGTAGCGGGGGGCCAAGAGACCCAGTACTTC,CASSVAGGQETQYF
TRBV2,-,TRBJ2-3,-,TGTGCCAGCAGTGAAGCGCTCGGGGGAGTTACCACAGATACGCAGTATTTT,CASSEALGGVTTDTQYF
TRBV6-5,TRBD1,TRBJ2-7,-,TGTGCCAGCCGGGACAGGGATTACGAGCAGTACTTC,CASRDRDYEQYF
TRBV10-3,-,TRBJ1-3,-,TGTGCCATCCTAAACTCCCACTCTGGAAACACCATATATTTT,CAILNSHSGNTIYF
TRBV4-1,TRBD1,TRBJ1-5,-,TGCGCCAGCAGCCAAGATTTAGCAGGGGGTTTCCAGCCCCAGCATTTT,CASSQDLAGGFQPQHF
TRBV30,TRBD1,TRBJ1-5,-,TGTGCCTGGAGGGGACAGTATAGCAATCAGCCCCAGCATTTT,CAWRGQYSNQPQHF
TRBV13,-,TRBJ1-1,-,TGTGCCAGCAGCCGTCTAGGGCGAAGGGAGGACACTGAGGCTTTCTTT,CASSRLGRREDTEAFF
TRBV2,TRBD2,TRBJ2-1,-,TGTGCCAGCAGGACGCTAGCGGGGGATTACAATGAGCAGTTCTTC,CASRTLAGDYNEQFF
TRBV30,-,TRBJ2-7,-,TGTGCCTGGAGTGTAAACAGCCACTACGAGCAGTACTTC,CAWSVNSHYEQYF
TRBV6-5,-,TRBJ2-7,-,TGTGCCAGCAGTTACGGTTCAGTAAACGAGCAGTACTTC,CASSYGSVNEQYF
TRBV5-4,-,TRBJ2-3,-,TGTGTCCTACGGAAGGGACATGGGCCCTCTCAACTTGGCACAGATACGCAGTATTTT,CVLRKGHGPSQLGTDTQYF
TRBV28,TRBD1,TRBJ1-4,-,TGTGCCAGCAGATCGGGACAGCTCTCAACTAATGAAAAACTGTTTTTT,CASRSGQLSTNEKLFF